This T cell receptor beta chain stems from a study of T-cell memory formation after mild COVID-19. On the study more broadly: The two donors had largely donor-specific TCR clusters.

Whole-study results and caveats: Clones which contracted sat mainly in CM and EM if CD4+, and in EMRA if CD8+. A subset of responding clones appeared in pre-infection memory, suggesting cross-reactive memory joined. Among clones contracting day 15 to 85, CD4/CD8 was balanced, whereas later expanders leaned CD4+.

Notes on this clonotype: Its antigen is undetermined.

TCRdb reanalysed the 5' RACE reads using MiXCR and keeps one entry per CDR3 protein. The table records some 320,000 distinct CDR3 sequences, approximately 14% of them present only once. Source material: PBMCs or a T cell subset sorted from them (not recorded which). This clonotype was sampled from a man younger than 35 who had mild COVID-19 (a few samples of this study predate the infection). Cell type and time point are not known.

The CDR3 DNA sequence: TGTGCCAGCGGGACAGCAACTAATGAAAAACTGTTTTTT. It translates to CASGTATNEKLFF. The rearrangement joins TRBV2 to TRBJ1-4; the match to TRBD1 covers 7 bases. The V segment lost 8 bases and the J segment 0 bases; nucleotides outside the gene matches: 0. CDR3 length: 13 residues. CDR1 and CDR2 from the germline V gene are SNHLY and FYNNEI.